The rows below give T cell receptor beta chains drawn from one sample of a study of read filtering for tumor transcriptome and immune sequencing. One entry per CDR3 protein results from TCRdb running MiXCR on the reads. The data show over 90,000 distinct CDR3 sequences, with around a fifth seen just once and 9.5% to 12% held by the top ten. Sequenced sample: a population of CD138-negative cells sorted from bone marrow. These receptors all stem from a donor at least 40 years old with multiple myeloma. The CDR3 runs from the conserved cysteine through the conserved F or W. Each record gives: J gene, D gene, clone size, CDR3 length, V gene, CDR3 DNA, CDR3 protein. A D gene is named only where the DNA matches it firmly. The size of a clone is reported for some rows only, either as once, few or many, or as a class for expanded clones.

>TRBJ1-5|-|few|14|TRBV2
TGTGCCAGCAGTGGAGAACAGAGCAATCAGCCCCAGCATTTT
CASSGEQSNQPQHF
>TRBJ2-4|-|-|19|TRBV12-3/TRBV12-4
TGTGCCAGCAGTTTAGCGCGTGGGGGCGCAGAATCAGTCAAAAACATTCAGTACTTC
CASSLARGGAESVKNIQYF
>TRBJ2-5|TRBD2|many|14|TRBV2
TGTGCCAGCATTCTGACTAGCGGGGTAGAGACCCAGTACTTC
CASILTSGVETQYF
>TRBJ2-7|-|many|15|TRBV4-1
TGCGCCAGCAGCCAAGAAACAACAGGGCCCTACGAGCAGTACTTC
CASSQETTGPYEQYF
>TRBJ1-1|-|-|11|TRBV7-9
TGTGCCAGCAGCCACACATTGGAAGCTTTCTTT
CASSHTLEAFF
>TRBJ2-1|TRBD2|-|18|TRBV5-1
TGCGCCAGCAGCTCGATCAGCGGGGGTCTTTTCTCCTACAATGAGCAGTTCTTC
CASSSISGGLFSYNEQFF
>TRBJ2-7|-|many|14|TRBV2
TGTGCCAGCAGTGGGGCCACAGCTACCTACGAGCAGTACTTC
CASSGATATYEQYF
>TRBJ2-3|TRBD2|many|12|TRBV28
TGTGCCAGCACAGCGGGGCCAGATACGCAGTATTTT
CASTAGPDTQYF
>TRBJ2-1|-|many|14|TRBV28
TGTGCCAGCATCCTAGACGGGGTAAGGAATGAGCAGTTCTTC
CASILDGVRNEQFF
>TRBJ2-1|-|-|11|TRBV14
TGTGCCAGCAGTCGGTACAATGAGCTGTTCTTC
CASSRYNELFF
>TRBJ2-2|-|many|13|TRBV2
TGTGCCAGCAGGAGGGGGATCCCCGGGGAGCTGTTTTTT
CASRRGIPGELFF
>TRBJ2-2|-|many|16|TRBV24-1
TGTGCCACCAGTGCCCAGGGTGGGAGGAACACCGGGGAGCTGTTTTTT
CATSAQGGRNTGELFF
>TRBJ2-5|TRBD2|once|15|TRBV11-2
TGTGCCAGCAGCTTAAGCGGGGGCCCACAAGAGACCCAGTACTTC
CASSLSGGPQETQYF
>TRBJ2-5|TRBD2|-|15|TRBV7-9
TGTGCCAGCAGCTCCCGAGCGGGGGGCATCGCGACCCAGTACTTC
CASSSRAGGIATQYF
>TRBJ2-7|-|-|14|TRBV27
TGTGCCAGCGGCTGGACAGGCCCGGAGGGCGAGCAGTACTTC
CASGWTGPEGEQYF
>TRBJ1-1|-|-|13|TRBV29-1
TGCAGCGCGGAGGTCGAAACCAACACTGAAGCTTTCTTT
CSAEVETNTEAFF
>TRBJ1-1|TRBD1|few|14|TRBV7-9
TGTGCCAGCAGCCAACAGGGGGCCTCCACTGAAGCTTTCTTT
CASSQQGASTEAFF
>TRBJ2-3|-|many|16|TRBV11-2
TGTGCCAGCAGCCCAACCACAGGGACTCCCACAGATACGCAGTATTTT
CASSPTTGTPTDTQYF
>TRBJ2-3|-|many|12|TRBV12-3/TRBV12-4
TGTGCCAGCAGTTTTCGGGTAGATACGCAGTATTTT
CASSFRVDTQYF
>TRBJ2-3|TRBD2|-|15|TRBV9
TGTGCCAGCAGCGTCTTTAGCGGGGGCACAGATACGCAGTATTTT
CASSVFSGGTDTQYF
>TRBJ1-1|-|few|15|TRBV5-1
TGCGCCAGCAGCTCTGCGGTGAGCGGGTCGACTGAAGCTTTCTTT
CASSSAVSGSTEAFF
>TRBJ1-1|-|few|15|TRBV29-1
TGCAGCGTTGAAGTTTACGGACTTAGGGACACTGAAGCTTTCTTT
CSVEVYGLRDTEAFF
>TRBJ2-7|-|many|13|TRBV2
TGTGCCAGCAGTGAAGGAACTTCCTACGAGCAGTACTTC
CASSEGTSYEQYF
>TRBJ1-5|-|-|14|TRBV20-1
TGCAGTGCTAGGGGGGCGGCTGGTAATCAGTCCCAGCATTTT
CSARGAAGNQSQHF
>TRBJ2-5|TRBD1|-|16|TRBV5-1
TGCGCCAGCAGCTTGGTGGCAGGGGGCGTCCAAGAGACCCAGTACTTC
CASSLVAGGVQETQYF
>TRBJ2-3|-|many|13|TRBV24-1
TGTGCCACCAGTGGAGTAATTGTTGGGACGCAGTATTTT
CATSGVIVGTQYF
>TRBJ2-5|-|many|14|TRBV7-7
TGTGCTAGCAGCTTATCTGGGAGGCGAGAGACCCAGTACTTC
CASSLSGRRETQYF
>TRBJ1-6|-|many|16|TRBV4-2
TGTGCCAGCAGCCAAGAATATTTCCTCGGGAGTTCACCCCTCCACTTT
CASSQEYFLGSSPLHF
>TRBJ2-1|TRBD2|few|17|TRBV5-6
TGTGCCAGCAGCTTGGGAATGGGAGCGGGGGTGTACAATGAGCAGTTCTTC
CASSLGMGAGVYNEQFF
>TRBJ2-5|TRBD2|few|14|TRBV3-1
TGTGCCAGCAGCCAAGCGGGGGGCCAAGAGACCCAGTACTTC
CASSQAGGQETQYF
>TRBJ1-2|-|many|13|TRBV6-5
TGTGCCAGCGGTTCAATCCCTAACTATGGCTACACCTTC
CASGSIPNYGYTF
>TRBJ1-2|-|many|13|TRBV2
TGTGCCAGCAGACATAGGGAGAGCTATGGCTACACCTTC
CASRHRESYGYTF
>TRBJ2-3|TRBD2|many|15|TRBV12-3/TRBV12-4
TGTGCCAGCAGTTTTACCGGGACTAGGGCAGATACGCAGTATTTT
CASSFTGTRADTQYF
>TRBJ2-5|-|few|13|TRBV6-1
TGTGCCAGCATCAAGAATTACCAAGAGACCCAGTACTTC
CASIKNYQETQYF
>TRBJ1-1|-|-|15|TRBV29-1
TGCAGCGTTGAAGCGAGGGCCCTCATGAACACTGAAGCTTTCTTT
CSVEARALMNTEAFF
>TRBJ2-7|-|many|13|TRBV29-1
TGCAGCGCTCGTCGGACGGACTCCTACGAGCAGTACTTC
CSARRTDSYEQYF
>TRBJ1-1|-|-|13|TRBV6-1
TGTGCCAGCAGTGGAGTCAGGAACACTGAAACTTTCTTT
CASSGVRNTETFF